The T cell receptor beta chain under discussion was sequenced for a study of cytomegalovirus exposure and HLA in healthy donors (dated by TCRdb to 2016 to 2017). Study-wide context: An earlier analysis of roughly 500 of the donors reported 250 to 350 Gb of sequence data and roughly 100 million unique TCR beta sequences from 150 million to 200 million T cells. The study was designed to test whether signatures of past pathogen exposure could be identified by cataloging public T cell receptors. Alongside the repertoire data, information on donor age, sex, ethnicity and CMV serostatus was compiled. Every repertoire in the discovery cohort had been generated on one and the same sequencing platform. Rather than drawing on any new phenotypic data, the later analysis identified candidate immune exposures from TCR beta sequences and the way those sequences occurred across donors. To predict cytomegalovirus infection status, the study combined high-throughput TCR immunosequencing, statistical association of individual TCRs with disease status, and machine learning. To decide whether each TCR beta V gene segment behaved as functional or pseudogenic, an earlier analysis of some 540 of the donors relied on high-throughput TCR beta sequencing. A later genetic analysis used genome-wide SNP genotypes for about 55% of the 666 donors, treating that subset as a discovery cohort. Roughly 300 gigabases of sequencing data and approximately 80 million unique TCR sequences were included in an early release covering around 650 HLA-typed donors. Typing coverage varied by locus: about 620-640 donors for A, B, C, DRB1 and DQB1; roughly 510 for DQA1; more than 600 for DPA1; approximately 450 for DPB1. Besides the first cohort of under 700 subjects, a separate validation cohort made up of over 100 different subjects was used. Among roughly 400 genotyped donors of the cohort, an average of approximately 240,000 unique TCR beta nucleotide sequences was sequenced per donor, of which about 19% were non-productive. Among the roughly 390 genotyped donors, about 83% belonged to the genetic ancestry cluster associated with self-reported Caucasian donors. In a later analysis, previously published TCR beta repertoires from roughly 710 donors were re-analyzed and high-resolution HLA genotyping was added so that TCR occurrence patterns could be studied. Because of strong linkage in the cohort, 5 or 6 DR-DQ haplotypes were treated as single units for association and clustering. HLA typing included class I and class II loci at four-digit resolution. Using immunosequencing, the study profiled T cell repertoires from about 620 subjects and related those repertoires to cytomegalovirus serostatus.

The cohort consisted of approximately 690 healthy bone marrow donors. All cohort members were sampled while nominally healthy, although unrecorded immune exposures were likely present. The donor tested CMV seropositive and was one of the 289 seropositive cohort members. A peripheral blood sample was provided by each donor, and peripheral blood mononuclear cells were used for TCR beta sequencing. The Qiagen DNeasy Blood Extraction Kit was used to extract genomic DNA from the blood cell samples. Details on this clone: It lacks a known antigen. Base qualities are not recorded, but no much larger clone differs from it by a single base.

Results and caveats for the whole study, not just this receptor: Most TCR sequences were seen in very few donors, while some public TCRs were found in many individuals. In both the original and validation cohorts, the classifier was reported to diagnose cytomegalovirus status with high specificity and sensitivity. In the study, some 160 TCR beta chains were listed as associated with cytomegalovirus. A later analysis found that most CMV-associated TCR beta chains appeared HLA-restricted, with HLA associations seemingly driven largely by CMV exposure. A group of highly shared sequence variants was considered likely to be a technical artifact of the sequencing pipeline. It was suggested by the authors that the approach could potentially be generalized to other disease states and immunological phenotypes. When HLA alleles, especially DR and DQ, strongly co-occurred, attributing TCR associations to individual alleles was difficult. In a later genetic analysis, a missense DCLRE1C variant was associated with V-gene and J-gene trimming of TCR beta chains, and the association was replicated in an independent cohort. Because counts were too low, 15 to 20 rarely observed V segments, including chromosome 9 orphons, were excluded from the earlier analysis of a few hundred of the donors. For the cohort, immune exposure information was limited to CMV serostatus. In a later analysis, HLA-associated TCR beta chains were found to be more clonally expanded and to have lower generation probabilities than equally common non-associated chains. The cohort was sequenced for TCR beta chains only, and without alpha or paired-chain data the features that could be detected were limited. Because some donors lacked HLA typing at each locus, the association tests relied only on the typed subset. According to a later analysis, parvovirus B19, influenza, CMV and Epstein-Barr virus appeared linked to several top co-occurrence clusters. According to a later genetic analysis, donors in an Asian-associated ancestry cluster had fewer N-insertions in productive TCRs than the approximately 670-donor mean. Linkage disequilibrium might explain the correlated functional status among segregating V segments, but an unknown experimental factor could not be excluded. In an earlier analysis of 587 of the donors, most TCR beta V segments appeared in productive rearrangements about 87% or about 30% of the time, broadly matching IMGT annotations. According to a later analysis, TCR association rates differed among HLA loci, with DRB1 alleles showing the most associated TCRs and HLA-C alleles showing the fewest. In a later analysis, around 17,000 TCR beta sequences were associated with specific HLA alleles at a false discovery rate of 0.05. A further reported finding was that TCR beta sequences accurately predicted the HLA-A and HLA-B alleles for most subjects in the first cohort. Sequencing depth was assumed to be roughly uniform across donors in the presence/absence analyses, though that assumption may not hold. In vitro tests confirmed that a few of the cytomegalovirus-associated TCR beta chains recognize cytomegalovirus antigens.

The method behind the library was the immunoSEQ multiplex PCR assay. For the multiplex PCR, a mixture combining 60 forward primers for TCR Vbeta segments and 13 reverse primers for TCR Jbeta segments was used. The CDR3 region of rearranged TCR beta genes was amplified from genomic DNA with a multiplex PCR assay. Amplified TCR beta libraries were sequenced as 87-base-pair reads on the Illumina HiSeq System. The paper's processing steps were these. A later analysis tallied roughly 80 million unique TCR beta chains across the approximately 670 repertoires, and approximately 12 million of those chains were shared by two or more donors. To remove PCR and sequencing errors, raw reads were error-corrected and collapsed into unique sequences using a nearest-neighbor algorithm that merged closely related sequences. Alignment of CDR3 sequences to IMGT reference sequences was used to assign V, D and J gene segments. For a sequence to be retained, a match of at least six nucleotides was required to both a V gene segment and a J gene segment. A rearrangement counted as productive if the CDR3 had no stop codons and remained in frame with V and J, and every other rearrangement counted as non-productive. Following IMGT convention, CDR3 was defined as the stretch from the second conserved V-encoded cysteine to the conserved J-encoded phenylalanine. The earlier analysis of about 640 of the donors excluded any sequence lacking an unambiguous match to a single V gene segment. An earlier analysis of a few hundred of the donors called V segments functional above 56.7% productive rearrangements and segregating when the between-donor standard deviation exceeded 5%. To diagnose cytomegalovirus status from the catalog of TCR beta chain sequences, a statistical classification framework was built. A later analysis assigned V and J genes by comparing TCR nucleotide sequences with IMGT/GENE-DB human TR gene sequences. In a later analysis, CDR3 sequences and most-parsimonious VDJ recombination scenarios were assigned using the TCRdist pipeline. In a later analysis, each TCR beta chain was defined by its CDR3 amino acid sequence together with its V-gene family, and reads lacking a unique V-gene family were excluded. In a later analysis, 450 to 600 highly shared, low-generation-probability nucleotide sequences were removed to address suspected cross-contamination and a sequencing artifact. In a later analysis, a clonal expansion index for each public chain was calculated from normalized within-repertoire ranks of inferred template counts. A later analysis computed generation probabilities with a VDJ recombination model fitted to out-of-frame rearrangements, and checked the results against IGoR. In a later analysis, TCR-TCR, TCR-HLA and TCR-CMV co-occurrence was scored with hypergeometric tests, and a repertoire-size bias correction was applied to TCR pairs. False discovery rates were estimated in a later analysis by permuting HLA or CMV assignments 20 times. In a later analysis, co-occurring TCRs were grouped using DBSCAN, with TCRdist sequence similarity added in when clustering inside HLA-allele-positive subsets. Repertoires with fewer than 30,000 or more than 120,000 public chains, plus five repertoires with anomalous nucleotide sharing, were excluded from co-occurrence clustering. TCRdb took over this immuneACCESS table, retaining in-frame rearrangements with V and J assigned. Such tables are incomplete; in checked studies, under half of the missing clones stem from an unresolved V gene, and the remainder is unexplained. That table gives V, J and clone size, and the DNA gave D and trimming. The sample table contains around 120,000 clones; only one count was recorded for approximately 76% of them. The ten largest account for about 30% of the sample.

This sequence originates from a man in his fifties or sixties in good health and CMV-seropositive. Material for sequencing was PBMCs.

The DNA reads TGCGCCAGCAGCTTGGAACCGAGCGGGAGGGACACCGGGGAGCTGTTTTTT. Its translation reads: CASSLEPSGRDTGELFF. The rearranged segments are TRBV5-1 and TRBJ2-2, and 10 junction bases match TRBD2. The CDR3 holds 17 amino acids from the cysteine to the phenylalanine. The DNA shown is the 51-base CDR3, in frame from base 1. CDR1 and CDR2 (SGHRS, YFSETQ) derive from the germline V gene. Trimming removed 0 bases from V and 3 bases from J; the gene matches leave 5 bases unexplained.